This passage covers 19 T cell receptor beta chains from one sample sequenced in a study of T cell repertoires in cytomegalovirus infection. From the reads, TCRdb called clonotypes with MiXCR, one entry per CDR3 protein. The repertoire holds around 630,000 distinct CDR3 sequences, with 20% to 30% as singletons. Sequencing input: CD8+ T cells from PBMCs. The source of these receptors is a human donor in good health (CMV status not recorded). Some clones in this sample may be carry-over from other donors' samples.

This clonotype was picked up a small number of times. Relative to the germline gene, one junction end is altered; a read error may explain this. J is TRBJ2-5 and V is TRBV7-7; D not resolved. The CDR3 has 15 amino acids. The germline V gene has CDR1 SSHAT and CDR2 FNYEAQ (reference sequence). The CDR3 DNA reads TGTGCTAGCAGCCCTCCCGGACCCTCGGGAGAGACCCAGTACTTC. Translating gives CASSPPGPSGETQYF.

In nucleotides, the CDR3 is TGTGCCAGCAGCCCACCGGGACAGCTAGCCAAAAACATTCAGTACTTC. Translation: CASSPPGQLAKNIQYF. The V call is TRBV13, the J call TRBJ2-4; TRBD1 matches 7 bases. The ends lost 5 bases at V and 0 bases at J; junction bases unmatched: 7. CDR3 length: 16 amino acids. Germline CDR1 PRHDT, CDR2 FYEKMQ (reference sequence).

In this sample, this clonotype turned up a few times. The genes are TRBV6-6 and TRBJ2-5; 8 bases are shared with TRBD2. Germline CDR1 and CDR2: MNHNY and SVGAGI (reference sequence). This CDR3 has 15 amino acids. V dropped 2 bases and J dropped 2; count of bases not matched to a gene: 4. The CDR3 nucleotides read TGTGCCAGCAGTTACCGCGCGGGGGGACAAGAGACCCAGTACTTC. Translation: CASSYRAGGQETQYF.

This clonotype came up a few times. The chain is built from TRBV28 and TRBJ1-1; tentative D call: TRBD1 (6 bases). The V and J ends lost 5 bases and 6 bases respectively, with 16 bases between them. The CDR3 spans 14 residues. Germline-derived CDR1 and CDR2 are MDHEN and SYDVKM. The CDR3, as DNA: TGTGCCAGCAGTCTTCCAGGGGAGGGACCTGAAGCTTTCTTT. Amino acids: CASSLPGEGPEAFF.

As to this clonotype: A much larger clone is a single base away; this may be a read error. This chain joins TRBV10-3 and TRBJ2-7; D tentatively reads TRBD1 or TRBD2 (7 bases each). Germline values: CDR1 ENHRY, CDR2 SYGVKD. The V end lost 8 bases, the J end lost 6 bases, and 23 bases lay between the germline ends. This CDR3 region has 15 residues. CDR3 sequence (DNA): TGTGCCATCGGGACCGACAGGGAGGGAAGAGGCGAGCAGTACGTC. It codes for CAIGTDREGRGEQYV.

The chain employs TRBV29-1 and TRBJ2-7, with TRBD1 identical over 11 bases. Germline V gene data show CDR1 as SQVTM and CDR2 as ANQGSEA. The junction had 4 bases not matched to a gene; V was cut back by 3 bases and J by 3 bases. CDR3 length: 14 residues. In DNA, the CDR3 is TGCAGCGTTGATGGGACAGGGGGGATCTACGAGCAGTACTTC. It encodes CSVDGTGGIYEQYF.

The sample holds many counts of this clonotype. This rearrangement joins TRBV10-1 to TRBJ2-2; perhaps TRBD2 as D (5 bases). Germline CDR1 WNHNN, CDR2 SYGVQD (reference sequence). There are 15 residues in the CDR3. V gave up 3 bases and J gave up 5 bases, with 13 bases separating them. The CDR3 region is CASSEPGTSTGELFF. Written as DNA, the CDR3 is TGCGCCAGCAGTGAACCGGGAACATCTACCGGGGAGCTGTTTTTT.

This chain uses TRBV25-1 with TRBJ1-2, with 10 positions matching TRBD1. The V gene's germline CDR1 is MGHDK and CDR2 SYGVNS. V dropped 0 bases and J dropped 6; count of bases not matched to a gene: 16. The CDR3 is 19 residues long. CDR3 residues: CASSEYFPRSGTGVDGYTF. For the CDR3, the DNA is TGTGCCAGCAGTGAATATTTTCCAAGAAGCGGGACAGGGGTGGATGGCTACACCTTC.

A few counts support this clonotype. The J gene is TRBJ2-1, the V gene TRBV20-1; D is uncertain. The CDR3 is 15 amino acids. Germline V lookup: CDR1 DFQATT, CDR2 SNEGSKA (reference sequence). V was clipped by 5 bases and J by 0 bases, with 14 bases between them. The CDR3 spells CSASVTLSSYNEQFF. In nucleotides, the CDR3 is TGCAGTGCTTCAGTGACTCTTAGCTCCTACAATGAGCAGTTCTTC.

The chain joins TRBV2 to TRBJ1-1; no clear D gene. The CDR3 sequence is 12 residues long. Germline values: CDR1 SNHLY, CDR2 FYNNEI. CDR3 region: CADSGRYTEAFF. The CDR3 DNA follows: TGTGCTGATAGCGGACGATACACTGAAGCTTTCTTT.

V gene TRBV20-1 combines with J gene TRBJ2-1; D might be TRBD1 or TRBD2, each matching 5 bases. The CDR3 contains 13 residues. V was shortened by 1 base and J by 5 bases, with 9 bases between the two germline ends. Germline-derived CDR1 and CDR2 are DFQATT and SNEGSKA (reference sequence). As DNA, the CDR3 is TGCAGTGCTAGAGTCGGGACCAACAATGAGCAGTTCTTC. This encodes CSARVGTNNEQFF.

V is TRBV9 and J is TRBJ2-3; 7 nucleotides match TRBD1. Per germline, CDR1 SGDLS and CDR2 YYNGEE. V lost 4 bases, J lost 5 bases, and 10 bases stayed unmatched. CDR3 length: 15 residues. CDR3 protein: CASSSEGQFGDTQYF. CDR3 DNA sequence: TGTGCCAGCAGCTCCGAGGGACAGTTCGGAGATACGCAGTATTTT.

There are many counts of this clonotype. This sequence joins TRBV12-3 or TRBV12-4 and TRBJ2-3; either TRBD1 or TRBD2 may supply D (6 bases each). The V end was cut by 0 bases, the J end by 8 bases, with 15 bases between. This CDR3 spans 15 amino acids. The CDR3 sequence: CASSLADGGWGTQYF. CDR3 sequence (DNA): TGTGCCAGCAGTTTAGCGGACGGGGGCTGGGGTACGCAGTATTTT.

Only one count was recorded for this clonotype. V usage is TRBV20-1 and J usage is TRBJ2-3; 9 positions agree with TRBD1. The CDR3 contains 14 residues. CDR1 and CDR2 (germline): DFQATT, SNEGSKA (reference sequence). The ends lost 6 bases at V and 3 bases at J; junction bases unmatched: 7. The CDR3 DNA follows: TGCAGTGCCACGACAGGGGGGAGTACAGATACGCAGTATTTT. Its protein product is CSATTGGSTDTQYF.

V gene TRBV6-1 combines with J gene TRBJ2-1, with 7 bases matching TRBD2. The V gene end was trimmed by 0 bases and the J gene end by 4 bases; junction bases not matched to a gene: 6. CDR1 is MNHNS and CDR2 is SASEGT in the germline V gene. The CDR3 runs 16 residues. CDR3 loop: CASSEAGLAVYNEQFF. The CDR3 DNA reads as TGTGCCAGCAGTGAAGCAGGGCTAGCGGTTTACAATGAGCAGTTCTTC.

The CDR3 DNA is TGTGCCAGCAGGCCTGACATTAGCTCCTACAATGAGCAGTTCTTC. Amino acids: CASRPDISSYNEQFF. V is TRBV6-2 or TRBV6-3 and J is TRBJ2-1; D ambiguous. The CDR3 length is 15 residues. Germline V CDR1 and CDR2: MNHEY, SVGEGT. The germline V and J ends were trimmed by 6 bases and 0 bases, with 12 bases remaining between them.

This chain links TRBV28 with TRBJ1-6; D not certain. Germline V gene sequence: CDR1 MDHEN, CDR2 SYDVKM. CDR3 length equals 15 residues. V lost 6 bases and J lost 8, with 17 bases in between. CDR3 region: CASSHLRTVDSPLHF. DNA of the CDR3: TGTGCCAGCAGCCATCTACGGACGGTGGATTCACCCCTCCACTTT.

This clonotype was seen a few times. This sequence joins TRBV20-1 and TRBJ2-7; maybe TRBD2 (5 bases). This CDR3 has 14 residues. Germline loops: CDR1 DFQATT, CDR2 SNEGSKA (reference sequence). The V end was cut by 1 base, the J end by 4 bases, with 14 bases between. CDR3 residues: CSARALMGAYEQYF. The CDR3 region has the DNA TGCAGTGCTAGAGCCTTGATGGGAGCGTACGAGCAGTACTTC.

V usage is TRBV7-2 and J usage is TRBJ1-2; no firm D call. V lost 3 bases and J lost 2, with 7 bases in between. CDR1 and CDR2 (germline): SGHTA, FQGNSA. The CDR3 spans 13 residues. DNA of the CDR3: TGTGCCAGCAGCTTCGACACCAACTATGGCTACACCTTC. This encodes CASSFDTNYGYTF.